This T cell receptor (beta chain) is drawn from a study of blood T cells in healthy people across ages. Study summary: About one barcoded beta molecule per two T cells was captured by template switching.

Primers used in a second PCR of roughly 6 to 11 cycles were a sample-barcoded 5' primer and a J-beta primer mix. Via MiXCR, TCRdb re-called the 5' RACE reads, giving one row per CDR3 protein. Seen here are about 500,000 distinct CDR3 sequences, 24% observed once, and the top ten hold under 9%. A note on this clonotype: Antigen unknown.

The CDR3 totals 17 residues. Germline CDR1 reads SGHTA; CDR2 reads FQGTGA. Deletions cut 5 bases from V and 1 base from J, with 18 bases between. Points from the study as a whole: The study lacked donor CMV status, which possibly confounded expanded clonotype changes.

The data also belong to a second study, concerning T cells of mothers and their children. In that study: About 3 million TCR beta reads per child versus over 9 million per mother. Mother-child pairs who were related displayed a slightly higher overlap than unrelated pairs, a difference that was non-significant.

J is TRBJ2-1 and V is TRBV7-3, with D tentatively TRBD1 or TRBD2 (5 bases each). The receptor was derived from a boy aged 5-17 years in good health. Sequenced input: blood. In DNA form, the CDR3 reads TGTGCCAGCAGCATGCTAAGGGGTTCGGGATCCTACAATGAGCAGTTCTTC. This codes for CASSMLRGSGSYNEQFF.